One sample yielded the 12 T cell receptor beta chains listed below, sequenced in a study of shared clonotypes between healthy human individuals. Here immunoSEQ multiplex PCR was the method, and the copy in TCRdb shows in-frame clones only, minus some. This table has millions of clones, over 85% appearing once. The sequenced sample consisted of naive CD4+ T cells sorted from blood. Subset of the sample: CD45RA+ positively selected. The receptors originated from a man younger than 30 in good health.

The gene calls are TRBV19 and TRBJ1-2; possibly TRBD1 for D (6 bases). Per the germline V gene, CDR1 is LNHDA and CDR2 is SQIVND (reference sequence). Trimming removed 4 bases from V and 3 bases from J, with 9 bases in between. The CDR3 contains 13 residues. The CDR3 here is CASSTRTDYGYTF. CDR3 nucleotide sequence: TGTGCCAGTAGTACCCGGACAGACTATGGCTACACCTTC. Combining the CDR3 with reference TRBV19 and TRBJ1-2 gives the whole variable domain DGGITQSPKYLFRKEGQNVTLSCEQNLNHDAMYWYRQDPGQGLRLIYYSQIVNDFQKGDIAEGYSVSREKKESFPLTVTSAQKNPTAFYLCASSTRTDYGYTFGSGTRLTVV.

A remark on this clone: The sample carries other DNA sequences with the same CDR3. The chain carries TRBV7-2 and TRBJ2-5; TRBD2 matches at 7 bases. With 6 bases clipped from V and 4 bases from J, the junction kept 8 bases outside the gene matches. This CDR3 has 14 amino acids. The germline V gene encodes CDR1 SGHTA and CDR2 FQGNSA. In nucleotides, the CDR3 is TGTGCCAGCAGTAGCGGGCTAGCCCCAGAGACCCAGTACTTC. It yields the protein CASSSGLAPETQYF.

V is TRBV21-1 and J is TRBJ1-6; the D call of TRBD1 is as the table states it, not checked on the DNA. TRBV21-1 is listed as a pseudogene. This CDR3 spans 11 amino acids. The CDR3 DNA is TGTGCCAGCAAGGGGAATTCACCCCTCCACTTT. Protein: CASKGNSPLHF.

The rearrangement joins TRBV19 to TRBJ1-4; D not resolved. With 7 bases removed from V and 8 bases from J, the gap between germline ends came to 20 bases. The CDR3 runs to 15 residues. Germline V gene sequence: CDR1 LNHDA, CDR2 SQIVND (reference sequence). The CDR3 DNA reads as TGTGCCAGTACCTCAATGGTGGGCAGTTTGGAAAAACTGTTTTTT. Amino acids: CASTSMVGSLEKLFF.

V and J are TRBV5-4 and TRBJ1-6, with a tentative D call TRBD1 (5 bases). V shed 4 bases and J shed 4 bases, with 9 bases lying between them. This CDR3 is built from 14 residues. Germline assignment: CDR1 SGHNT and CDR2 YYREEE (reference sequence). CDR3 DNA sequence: TGTGCCAGCAGCGGGGGGGGATATAATTCACCCCTCCACTTT. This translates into CASSGGGYNSPLHF. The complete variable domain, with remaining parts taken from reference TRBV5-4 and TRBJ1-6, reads ETGVTQSPTHLIKTRGQQVTLRCSSQSGHNTVSWYQQALGQGPQFIFQYYREEENGRGNFPPRFSGLQFPNYSSELNVNALELDDSALYLCASSGGGYNSPLHFGNGTRLTVT.

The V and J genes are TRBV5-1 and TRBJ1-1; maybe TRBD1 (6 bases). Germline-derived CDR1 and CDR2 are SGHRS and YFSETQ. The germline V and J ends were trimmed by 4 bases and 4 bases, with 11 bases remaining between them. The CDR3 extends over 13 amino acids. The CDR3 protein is CASSQGHGTEAFF. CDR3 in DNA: TGCGCCAGCAGCCAGGGACACGGCACTGAAGCTTTCTTT.

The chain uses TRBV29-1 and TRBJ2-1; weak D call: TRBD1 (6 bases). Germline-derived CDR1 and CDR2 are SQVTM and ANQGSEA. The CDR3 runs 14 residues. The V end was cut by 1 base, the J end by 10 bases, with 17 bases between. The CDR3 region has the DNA TGCAGCGTTGAAGTATTATCAGGGGCAGGGGAGCAGTTCTTC. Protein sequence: CSVEVLSGAGEQFF.

This CDR3 reads CASSSSRQISHEQYF. The CDR3 DNA reads as TGTGCCAGCAGCTCCAGCAGGCAGATTTCCCACGAGCAGTACTTC. The chain is built from TRBV7-9 and TRBJ2-7; D is ambiguous. With 4 bases removed from V and 5 bases from J, the gap between germline ends came to 18 bases. CDR1 SEHNR and CDR2 FQNEAQ come from the germline V gene (reference sequence). CDR3 length: 15 residues.

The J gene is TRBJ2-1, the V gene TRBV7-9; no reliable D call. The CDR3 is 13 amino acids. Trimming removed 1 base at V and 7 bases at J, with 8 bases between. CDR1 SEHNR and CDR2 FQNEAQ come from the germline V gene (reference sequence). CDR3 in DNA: TGTGCCAGCAGCTTAGAATCGGTAAATGAGCAGTTCTTC. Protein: CASSLESVNEQFF.

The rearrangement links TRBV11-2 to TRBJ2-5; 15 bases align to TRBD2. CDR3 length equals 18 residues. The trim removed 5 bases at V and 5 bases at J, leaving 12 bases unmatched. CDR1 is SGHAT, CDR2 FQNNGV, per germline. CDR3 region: CASSPRTSGRAVRETQYF. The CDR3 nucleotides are TGTGCCAGCAGCCCAAGGACTAGCGGGAGGGCCGTAAGGGAGACCCAGTACTTC.

CDR3 residues: CASLDRSAAYGYTF. CDR3 nucleotides: TGTGCCAGTTTGGACAGGAGCGCAGCATATGGCTACACCTTC. The V call is TRBV19, the J call TRBJ1-2; TRBD1 matches 7 bases. After removal of 8 bases from V and 5 bases from J, the junction contained 11 bases not matched to a gene. This CDR3 is built from 14 residues. CDR1 LNHDA and CDR2 SQIVND come from the germline V gene (reference sequence). Filled out from reference TRBV19 and TRBJ1-2, the complete variable domain reads DGGITQSPKYLFRKEGQNVTLSCEQNLNHDAMYWYRQDPGQGLRLIYYSQIVNDFQKGDIAEGYSVSREKKESFPLTVTSAQKNPTAFYLCASLDRSAAYGYTFGSGTRLTVV.

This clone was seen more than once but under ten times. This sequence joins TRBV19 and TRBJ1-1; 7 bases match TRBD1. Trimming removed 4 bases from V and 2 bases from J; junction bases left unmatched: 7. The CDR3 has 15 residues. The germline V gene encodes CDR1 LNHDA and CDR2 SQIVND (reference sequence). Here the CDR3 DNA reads TGTGCCAGTAGTACACAAGGACAGGCCAACACTGAAGCTTTCTTT. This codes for CASSTQGQANTEAFF.